The 29 T cell receptor beta chains reported below all come from one sample, sequenced in a study of T cell responses to AZD1222 COVID-19 vaccine. Profiling relied on immunoSEQ multiplex PCR, and the TCRdb table lists in-frame clones only, not all of them. The repertoire holds fewer than 30,000 clones, 93% seen once, with more than 8% in the top ten. This material consisted of peripheral blood, taken on day 0 of AZD1222 vaccination. These TCRs come from an adult in good health.

The chain employs TRBV7-9 and TRBJ2-5; D perhaps matches TRBD2 (6 bases). CDR3 length equals 16 residues. Germline lookup yields CDR1 SEHNR and CDR2 FQNEAQ (reference sequence). With 5 bases removed from V and 3 bases from J, the gap between germline ends came to 19 bases. The CDR3 DNA is TGTGCCAGCAGCCCCAGTCGGGGGAGAACTGAAGAGACCCAGTACTTC. As protein: CASSPSRGRTEETQYF. The whole variable domain, remainder taken from reference TRBV7-9 and TRBJ2-5, is DTGVSQNPRHKITKRGQNVTFRCDPISEHNRLYWYRQTLGQGPEFLTYFQNEAQLEKSRLLSDRFSAERPKGSFSTLEIQRTEQGDSAMYLCASSPSRGRTEETQYFGPGTRLLVL.

This chain joins TRBV7-2 and TRBJ1-2; a possible D gene is TRBD1 (5 bases). CDR3 size: 13 residues. The germline V gene has CDR1 SGHTA and CDR2 FQGNSA. The V end lost 2 bases, the J end lost 3 bases, and 7 bases lay between the germline ends. The chain's CDR3 is CASSLTRDYGYTF. In nucleotides, the CDR3 is TGTGCCAGCAGCTTAACCAGGGACTATGGCTACACCTTC.

This clone was picked up one time. This sequence joins TRBV19 and TRBJ2-2, with TRBD1 as a possible D gene (6 bases). V dropped 4 bases and J dropped 0 bases, with 9 bases sitting between them. CDR1 and CDR2 from the germline V gene are LNHDA and SQIVND (reference sequence). This CDR3 comprises 15 residues. CDR3 bases: TGTGCCAGTAGTAGGGGGCACGCGAACACCGGGGAGCTGTTTTTT. As protein: CASSRGHANTGELFF.

This clone was seen only once. V usage is TRBV24-1 and J usage is TRBJ1-1, with TRBD1 identical over 7 bases. The CDR3 contains 15 residues. Losses at the gene ends were 0 bases for V and 6 bases for J; bases not matched to a gene: 6. CDR1 is KGHDR, CDR2 SFDVKD, per germline. The CDR3 DNA reads as TGTGCCACCAGTGATTTGGGGCAGGGGGACCCTGAAGCTTTCTTT. Amino acids: CATSDLGQGDPEAFF.

This sequence joins TRBV5-1 and TRBJ2-7; maybe TRBD1 (5 bases). Trimming left V 6 bases short and J 6 bases short, with 19 bases between. Looked up from germline, CDR1 is SGHRS and CDR2 is YFSETQ. This CDR3 spans 14 amino acids. This CDR3 reads CASIPGHDVREQYF. The DNA of the CDR3 is TGCGCCAGCATCCCAGGACACGATGTTCGCGAGCAGTACTTC. Using reference TRBV5-1 and TRBJ2-7 for the parts outside the CDR3, the full variable domain is KAGVTQTPRYLIKTRGQQVTLSCSPISGHRSVSWYQQTPGQGLQFLFEYFSETQRNKGNFPGRFSGRQFSNSRSEMNVSTLELGDSALYLCASIPGHDVREQYFGPGTRLTVT.

The chain couples TRBV5-8 to TRBJ1-5; weak D call: TRBD1 (6 bases). With 8 bases removed from V and 9 bases from J, the gap between germline ends came to 18 bases. The CDR3 extends over 13 amino acids. The germline CDR1 and CDR2 sequences are SGHTS and YDEGEE. CDR3 bases: TGTGCCAGTTCCGACAGGCGGTTATGGCCCCAGCATTTT. Protein sequence: CASSDRRLWPQHF.

The rearrangement joins TRBV2 to TRBJ2-1; D is unresolved. In germline, CDR1 is SNHLY, CDR2 FYNNEI. The CDR3 runs 15 residues. Deletions cut 5 bases from V and 0 bases from J, with 11 bases between. CDR3 loop: CASSLDGPSYNEQFF. The CDR3 region has the DNA TGTGCCAGCAGTCTGGACGGACCCTCCTACAATGAGCAGTTCTTC. The whole variable domain, remainder taken from reference TRBV2 and TRBJ2-1, is EPEVTQTPSHQVTQMGQEVILRCVPISNHLYFYWYRQILGQKVEFLVSFYNNEISEKSEIFDDQFSVERPDGSNFTLKIRSTKLEDSAMYFCASSLDGPSYNEQFFGPGTRLTVL.

This chain uses TRBV27 with TRBJ1-4, with 7 positions matching TRBD1. CDR1 is MNHEY, CDR2 SMNVEV, per germline (reference sequence). J was trimmed by 3 bases and V by 1 base; bases with no gene match: 8. CDR3 size: 17 residues. CDR3 loop: CASSLWTGQRSNEKLFF. For the CDR3, the DNA is TGTGCCAGCAGTTTATGGACGGGACAGCGTTCTAATGAAAAACTGTTTTTT.

The gene calls are TRBV2 and TRBJ2-1; possibly TRBD2 for D (6 bases). The CDR3 has 11 residues. V was shortened by 10 bases and J by 3 bases, with 7 bases between the two germline ends. Germline CDR1 SNHLY, CDR2 FYNNEI. DNA of the CDR3: TGTGCCACGGGGGTCTACAATGAGCAGTTCTTC. The encoded protein is CATGVYNEQFF.

DNA for the CDR3: TGTGCCAGCAGTCTAAGCCCAGTTCAGCCCCAGCATTTT. This codes for CASSLSPVQPQHF. The chain links TRBV27 to TRBJ1-5; D gene unclear. Germline CDR1 reads MNHEY; CDR2 reads SMNVEV (reference sequence). This CDR3 region has 13 residues. V gave up 5 bases and J gave up 6 bases, with 11 bases separating them.

This sequence joins TRBV5-6 and TRBJ1-2; D uncertain. The germline V gene has CDR1 SGHDT and CDR2 YYEEEE. The V gene lost 2 bases and the J gene lost 7 bases, with 21 bases spanning the gap. The CDR3 covers 16 residues. This CDR3 reads CASSLEPRERISGYTF. Here the CDR3 DNA reads TGTGCCAGCAGCTTAGAACCCCGGGAACGGATCTCTGGCTACACCTTC.

CDR3 in amino acids: CASSGLGLAGAEQFF. The CDR3 DNA sequence: TGTGCCAGTAGTGGTTTGGGACTAGCGGGCGCGGAGCAGTTCTTC. V is TRBV19 and J is TRBJ2-1; 12 positions match TRBD2. Germline V CDR1 and CDR2: LNHDA, SQIVND (reference sequence). The junction had 9 bases not matched to a gene; V was cut back by 5 bases and J by 10 bases. CDR3 size: 15 residues.

This clone was picked up one time. V usage is TRBV12-3 or TRBV12-4 and J usage is TRBJ2-1; D is perhaps TRBD2 (5 bases). Between the trimmed V and J ends, which lost 6 bases and 6 bases, there was a span of 9 bases. This CDR3 contains 12 residues. CDR3 in DNA: TGTGCCAGCAGAGCCCGGGGCAATGAGCAGTTCTTC. As protein: CASRARGNEQFF.

The genes are TRBV27 and TRBJ1-2; D might be TRBD1 (6 bases). The germline V and J ends were trimmed by 5 bases and 1 base, with 11 bases remaining between them. The CDR3 runs to 14 residues. Germline V lookup: CDR1 MNHEY, CDR2 SMNVEV (reference sequence). The CDR3, as DNA: TGTGCCAGCAGTGTTCAGGGGTTTAACTATGGCTACACCTTC. It specifies CASSVQGFNYGYTF.

This chain links TRBV5-1 with TRBJ2-7, with a weak D call TRBD1 (5 bases). The CDR3 length is 14 residues. Trimming removed 0 bases at V and 2 bases at J, with 9 bases between. Germline V lookup: CDR1 SGHRS, CDR2 YFSETQ. The CDR3 spells CASSLGAGTYEQYF. CDR3 nucleotides: TGCGCCAGCAGCTTGGGTGCAGGGACCTACGAGCAGTACTTC.

The chain joins TRBV3-1 (or the pseudogene TRBV3-2) to TRBJ2-7; tentative D call: TRBD2 (7 bases). This CDR3 has 14 amino acids. The germline V gene has CDR1 LGHDT and CDR2 YNNKEL (reference sequence). V lost 4 bases and J 3 bases, leaving 13 bases between the germline ends. The chain's CDR3 is CASSRGGVRYEQYF. DNA of the CDR3: TGTGCCAGCAGCCGGGGGGGCGTGCGCTACGAGCAGTACTTC.

The rearrangement uses TRBV15 and TRBJ1-1; 9 positions match TRBD1. The trim removed 6 bases at V and 10 bases at J, leaving 6 bases unmatched. The CDR3 contains 12 residues. CDR1 is LNHNV, CDR2 YYDKDF, per germline (reference sequence). DNA for the CDR3: TGTGCCACCAGTCCGACAGGGGGAAGAGCTTTCTTT. This codes for CATSPTGGRAFF.

V is TRBV4-1 and J is TRBJ1-1; no clear D. V gave up 1 base and J gave up 3 bases, with 6 bases separating them. The CDR3 runs to 13 residues. Germline lookup yields CDR1 MGHRA and CDR2 YSYEKL. In DNA form, the CDR3 reads TGCGCCAGCAGCCAAGGACCGTACACTGAAGCTTTCTTT. Translated: CASSQGPYTEAFF.

The V call is TRBV15, the J call TRBJ1-1; the D is unclear. This CDR3 is 13 amino acids long. In germline, CDR1 is LNHNV, CDR2 YYDKDF (reference sequence). The V end was cut by 3 bases, the J end by 11 bases, with 16 bases between. In DNA, the CDR3 is TGTGCCACCAGCAGTCGGGGAGCCCGTGAGGCTTTCTTT. Translation: CATSSRGAREAFF.

The rearrangement links TRBV5-4 to TRBJ1-2; D is ambiguous. The CDR3 contains 13 residues. Deletions cut 4 bases from V and 1 base from J, with 8 bases between. Per germline, CDR1 SGHNT and CDR2 YYREEE (reference sequence). CDR3 sequence reads: CASSVQNNYGYTF. The DNA for the CDR3 is TGTGCCAGCAGCGTACAGAATAACTATGGCTACACCTTC.

J is TRBJ1-6 and V is TRBV7-2; no firm D call. The germline V and J ends were trimmed by 1 base and 11 bases, with 9 bases remaining between them. The CDR3 covers 13 residues. In germline, CDR1 is SGHTA, CDR2 FQGNSA. CDR3 coding DNA: TGTGCCAGCAGCTTAGAGGCGGCGGCACCCCTCCACTTT. This translates into CASSLEAAAPLHF.

The chain couples TRBV30 to TRBJ1-4; a weak D match, TRBD1 (5 bases). The V end was cut by 3 bases, the J end by 4 bases, with 9 bases between. The CDR3 covers 13 residues. In germline, CDR1 is GTSNPN, CDR2 SVGIG (reference sequence). CDR3: CAWRDTDNEKLFF. DNA for the CDR3: TGTGCCTGGAGGGACACAGATAATGAAAAACTGTTTTTT.

This clone came up once. This sequence joins TRBV4-1 and TRBJ2-1; a possible D gene is TRBD2 (6 bases). The CDR3 consists of 15 residues. Germline assignment: CDR1 MGHRA and CDR2 YSYEKL. Trimming took off 5 bases at V and 5 bases at J, with 16 bases between the two ends. CDR3 in amino acids: CASSWRDWQNNEQFF. CDR3 in DNA: TGCGCCAGCAGCTGGAGGGACTGGCAAAACAATGAGCAGTTCTTC.

V and J are TRBV5-1 and TRBJ2-7, with TRBD1 matching 9 bases. CDR1 SGHRS and CDR2 YFSETQ come from the germline V gene. Germline trimming cut 0 bases from V and 7 bases from J; bases unmatched to any gene: 5. This CDR3 spans 14 amino acids. The CDR3 is CASSLETGGREQYF. The CDR3 DNA is TGCGCCAGCAGCTTGGAGACAGGGGGAAGGGAGCAGTACTTC.

Details on this clone: This CDR3 is also generated by other DNA sequences in the sample. The chain has TRBV18 and TRBJ2-3; D gene unclear. This CDR3 contains 13 residues. Germline-derived CDR1 and CDR2 are KGHSH and LQKENI. V lost 6 bases and J 0 bases, leaving 7 bases between the germline ends. The CDR3 protein is CASSLDSTDTQYF. The CDR3 DNA reads TGTGCCAGCTCGCTGGACAGCACAGATACGCAGTATTTT.

This sequence joins TRBV24-1 and TRBJ2-2, with D uncertain. The CDR3 runs to 14 residues. Germline V lookup: CDR1 KGHDR, CDR2 SFDVKD. CDR3 region: CAIQGAARTGELFF. CDR3 nucleotide sequence: TGTGCGATTCAAGGTGCGGCAAGGACCGGGGAGCTGTTTTTT.

The chain recombines TRBV12-3 or TRBV12-4 with TRBJ1-5, with 8 bases matching TRBD1. The CDR3 has 13 residues. J gave up 5 bases and V 8 bases, and 5 bases lay outside the gene matches. The CDR3 DNA sequence: TGTGCCAGCCAGGGGACAGGAGATCAGCCCCAGCATTTT. Translated: CASQGTGDQPQHF.

The V and J genes are TRBV11-2 and TRBJ2-6; D possibly uses TRBD1 or TRBD2 (5 bases each). The CDR3 sequence is 16 residues long. CDR1 and CDR2 from the germline V gene are SGHAT and FQNNGV. V lost 1 base to trimming and J lost 4 bases, with 11 bases between them. In DNA form, the CDR3 reads TGTGCCAGCAGCTTAGGAATGGGGGAAGGGGCCAACGTCCTGACTTTC. As protein: CASSLGMGEGANVLTF.

The rearrangement links TRBV19 to TRBJ1-1; D gene uncertain. CDR1 and CDR2 (germline): LNHDA, SQIVND (reference sequence). The CDR3 has 15 residues. V was shortened by 10 bases and J by 2 bases, with 20 bases between the two germline ends. In nucleotides, the CDR3 is TGTGCCACCATGGCACAGATAATCTCAAACACTGAAGCTTTCTTT. It translates to CATMAQIISNTEAFF.